A single sample is the source of the 11 T cell receptor beta chains below, sequenced in a study of tumor-infiltrating lymphocytes in primary liver carcinoma. Starting material for RNA and DNA co-extraction consisted of about 20-30 mg of unsorted bulk tissue. Synthesis of TCR beta cDNA was carried out from about 540 ng total RNA with a constant-region primer. What produced the TCR beta libraries was three nested multiplex PCR rounds using slightly modified ARM-PCR. For approximately 11 cycles apiece, the opening two PCR rounds ran with TRBV1-TRBV30 forward primers and a C-beta reverse primer. One entry per CDR3 protein results from TCRdb running MiXCR on the multiplex PCR reads. The top ten clones hold more than 30% of a sample with around 29,000 distinct CDR3 sequences, around 66% of them seen once. Sequencing was carried out using liver tumor tissue from sampling region 3. The sample's subset: tumor region T3, left-lateral pole. Receptor source: a woman aged 25 to 39 with primary liver carcinoma and hepatitis B virus infection.

To note about this clonotype: The junction departs from the called germline gene at one end, perhaps through a read error. The gene calls are TRBV5-4 and TRBJ2-1; a weak D match, TRBD1 (5 bases). This CDR3 has 15 amino acids. Germline values: CDR1 SGHNT, CDR2 YYREEE (reference sequence). CDR3 region: CPSNLMLGAYNEQFF. As DNA, the CDR3 is TGTCCCAGCAACCTGATGCTAGGGGCCTACAATGAGCAGTTCTTC.

Details on this clonotype: Being one base from a much bigger clone, this may be a read error. V and J are TRBV2 and TRBJ2-5; D is perhaps TRBD2 (6 bases). This CDR3 has 15 amino acids. Germline values: CDR1 SNHLY, CDR2 FYNNEI. The CDR3: CASSESAGRQDTQYF. CDR3 DNA sequence: TGTGCCAGCAGTGAAAGTGCGGGACGGCAAGATACCCAGTACTTC. The entire variable domain, with the rest obtained from reference TRBV2 and TRBJ2-5, is as follows: EPEVTQTPSHQVTQMGQEVILRCVPISNHLYFYWYRQILGQKVEFLVSFYNNEISEKSEIFDDQFSVERPDGSNFTLKIRSTKLEDSAMYFCASSESAGRQDTQYFGPGTRLLVL.

The gene calls are TRBV7-8 and TRBJ2-1, with D perhaps matching TRBD2 (6 bases). Per the germline V gene, CDR1 is SGHVS and CDR2 is FQNEAQ. The length of the CDR3 is 11 residues. CDR3 sequence: CTSSWRGEQFF. The CDR3 DNA reads TGTACGAGCAGCTGGCGGGGTGAGCAGTTCTTC. Drawing the rest from reference TRBV7-8 and TRBJ2-1, the complete variable domain is GAGVSQSPRYKVAKRGQDVALRCDPISGHVSLFWYQQALGQGPEFLTYFQNEAQLDKSGLPSDRFFAERPEGSVSTLKIQRTQQEDSAVYLCTSSWRGEQFFGPGTRLTVL.

Turning to this clonotype: The germline gene is not matched at one end of the junction; a read error may be the cause. This sequence joins TRBV11-3 and TRBJ1-1; D unclear. From germline, CDR1 is SGHNT and CDR2 YENEEA. The CDR3 extends over 13 amino acids. In nucleotides, the CDR3 is TGTGCCAGCAGCTTAATGGCAAACTCTGAAGCCTTCTTT. Amino acids: CASSLMANSEAFF.

The chain joins TRBV11-2 to TRBJ1-1; no reliable D call. Trimming removed 11 bases at V and 5 bases at J, with 12 bases between. The CDR3 has 11 amino acids. Germline CDR1 is SGHAT and CDR2 is FQNNGV. The CDR3 region is CACNIGTEAFF. CDR3 coding DNA: TGTGCCTGCAACATAGGTACTGAAGCTTTCTTT. Complete variable domain (other parts from reference TRBV11-2 and TRBJ1-1): EAGVAQSPRYKIIEKRQSVAFWCNPISGHATLYWYQQILGQGPKLLIQFQNNGVVDDSQLPKDRFSAERLKGVDSTLKIQPAKLEDSAVYLCACNIGTEAFFGQGTRLTVV.

Remarks on this clonotype: A junction end diverges from the germline sequence, so it may reflect a read error. The J gene is TRBJ2-2, the V gene TRBV6-4; D is perhaps TRBD1 (5 bases). Germline V gene sequence: CDR1 MRHNA, CDR2 SNTAGT. The CDR3 is 15 amino acids. CDR3: CGSTTRGSRTGELFF. CDR3 nucleotides: TGTGGCAGCACAACAAGGGGCAGTAGGACCGGGGAGCTGTTTTTT.

This chain links TRBV28 with TRBJ1-2; 8 bases agree with TRBD1. V was pared by 8 bases and J by 5 bases, with 16 bases of the junction left unmatched. Germline V gene data show CDR1 as MDHEN and CDR2 as SYDVKM. The CDR3 is 16 residues long. The CDR3 spells CASFIPGQGTDYGYTF. The CDR3 nucleotides read TGTGCCAGCTTCATCCCCGGACAGGGAACGGATTATGGCTACACCTTC.

This clonotype showed up many times. No conserved phenylalanine or tryptophan ends this CDR3, so it is likely a read error. This chain joins TRBV7-9 and TRBJ2-1; D possibly matches TRBD1 or TRBD2 (5 bases each). Germline lookup yields CDR1 SEHNR and CDR2 FQNEAQ (reference sequence). V was pared by 4 bases and J by 8 bases, with 18 bases between. This CDR3 spans 15 amino acids. The CDR3 protein is CASSYRGVVGHEQFL. The CDR3 bases are TGTGCCAGCAGCTACCGTGGGGTAGTGGGACATGAGCAGTTCCTC.

The chain employs TRBV6-6 and TRBJ2-6, with 7 bases lining up with TRBD1. V lost 9 bases to trimming and J lost 5 bases; unmatched junction nucleotides: 10. Looked up from germline, CDR1 is MNHNY and CDR2 is SVGAGI (reference sequence). The CDR3 is 15 amino acids. The CDR3 loop is CASFLRQGRANVLTF. CDR3 bases: TGTGCCAGTTTCCTCAGACAGGGAAGGGCCAACGTCCTGACTTTC.

Worth noting for this clonotype: One junction end does not reproduce the germline sequence, and a read error may be involved. The chain uses TRBV11-2 and TRBJ2-5, with 9 bases identical to TRBD1. The CDR3 runs 16 residues. CDR1 and CDR2 (germline): SGHAT, FQNNGV. The DNA of the CDR3 is TGTGTCAGTAGCACAAGAACAGGGGGCGCGAAAGAGACCCAATACTTC. Its protein is CVSSTRTGGAKETQYF.

Judged by abundance, this clonotype is medium-sized (0.01 to 0.1%). The chain is built from TRBV14 and TRBJ2-1; weak D call: TRBD2 (6 bases). The CDR3 length is 14 residues. Per germline, CDR1 SGHDN and CDR2 FVKESK. V lost 0 bases, J lost 4 bases, and 7 bases lay in between. The CDR3 DNA reads TGTGCCAGCAGCCAAGATGCGGGGTACAATGAGCAGTTCTTC. It specifies CASSQDAGYNEQFF.